A selection of T cell receptor beta chains follows, all from one sample in a study of blood T cell repertoires in COVID-19. Clones were read by immunoSEQ multiplex PCR, and TCRdb kept only the in-frame ones, dropping some. The table includes approximately 230,000 clones, around 88% detected once. The sample consisted of PBMCs or T cells enriched from blood (not recorded which). These TCRs come from a woman in her fifties or sixties with acute COVID-19. Each CDR3 is given with its conserved first and last residue. The D gene is left open where the match is weak. A clone size is listed for some rows: how often the clone was seen (once, few, many), or a class if it is expanded.

D gene,clone size,J gene,V gene,CDR3 DNA,CDR3 protein
-,-,TRBJ2-1,TRBV6-1,TGTGCCAGCAGTGAGTACGGACTGACGCCTTACAATGAGCAGTTCTTC,CASSEYGLTPYNEQFF
TRBD1,-,TRBJ2-2,TRBV7-3,TGTGCCAGCAGCTCCAGACAGGGGGCCTTTGGAACCGGGGAGCTGTTTTTT,CASSSRQGAFGTGELFF
TRBD2,-,TRBJ2-7,TRBV29-1,TGCAGCGTTGAAGGCCTAGCGGGAAGCTACGAGCAGTACTTC,CSVEGLAGSYEQYF
-,-,TRBJ2-3,TRBV7-3,TGTGCCAGCAGCTTAACAGGACTTGCGTATTCTGCAGATACGCAGTATTTT,CASSLTGLAYSADTQYF
-,-,TRBJ2-1,TRBV27,TGTGCCAGCAGTTTACGGTCCTACAATGAGCAGTTCTTC,CASSLRSYNEQFF
-,-,TRBJ2-2,TRBV5-1,TGCGCCAGCAGCTTTTGGTACACGAACACCGGGGAGCTGTTTTTT,CASSFWYTNTGELFF
-,-,TRBJ1-3,TRBV4-2,TGTGCCAGCAGCCCCAGTCGGGGGTCTGGAAACACCATATATTTT,CASSPSRGSGNTIYF
TRBD2,-,TRBJ2-7,TRBV7-8,TGTGCCAGCAGCTTTCGGGACTATTCCCTCGAGCAGTACTTC,CASSFRDYSLEQYF
-,-,TRBJ1-6,TRBV30,TGTGCCTGGAGTAGGCGCTCCCCTAGTCCCTATAATTCACCCCTCCACTTT,CAWSRRSPSPYNSPLHF
-,-,TRBJ2-7,TRBV19,TGTGCCAGTAGTCCGGGAATAGCTTCCGAGCAGTACTTC,CASSPGIASEQYF
-,-,TRBJ2-2,TRBV27,TGTGCCAGCAGGCGATGGACAGATAACACCGGGGAGCTGTTTTTT,CASRRWTDNTGELFF
TRBD2,-,TRBJ2-7,TRBV10-3,TGTGCCATCAGTGGTAGCGGGGAATACGAGCAGTACTTC,CAISGSGEYEQYF
-,-,TRBJ1-2,TRBV2,TGTGCCAGCAGTGAAGCTAGAAGCCGGGGCTACACCTTC,CASSEARSRGYTF
TRBD1,-,TRBJ2-1,TRBV5-4,TGTGCCAGCAGCTTAGGACAGGGGGCTTCCCGCTCGTCTAATGAGCAGTTCTTC,CASSLGQGASRSSNEQFF
TRBD1,-,TRBJ1-1,TRBV29-1,TGCAGCGCATCACAGGGGACAGGCACTGAAGCTTTCTTT,CSASQGTGTEAFF
TRBD2,-,TRBJ2-3,TRBV11-2,TGTGCCAGCAGCCCCATAGCGGGGCCGGGGGATACGCAGTATTTT,CASSPIAGPGDTQYF
TRBD2,few,TRBJ2-7,TRBV5-1,TGCGCCAGCAGCTTGCGGCGGGAGGCCTCCTACGAGCAGTACTTC,CASSLRREASYEQYF